There are a few counts of the clone carrying this T cell receptor (beta chain). Its target is unknown. TCR beta cDNA libraries had unique molecular identifiers. TCRdb called the PCR reads again in MiXCR, with one record for every CDR3 protein. The data contain approximately 570,000 distinct CDR3 sequences, about 40% of them singletons. This entry belongs to a study of post-analysis software for immune sequencing data. Broader study findings: Four or five TRBV segments (TRBV5-6, TRBV5-1 and TRBV20-1 among them) occurred more frequently in patients than in controls.

Trimming left V 3 bases short and J 0 bases short, with 12 bases between. The CDR3 spans 16 residues. This receptor was obtained from a girl aged 5 to 17 with multiple sclerosis. J is TRBJ2-4 and V is TRBV12-3 or TRBV12-4; the D gene is possibly TRBD2 (5 bases). Sequenced: blood. CDR3 sequence (DNA): TGTGCCAGCAGTTTTGGCGGGCCTCTAGCCAAAAACATTCAGTACTTC. Its protein product is CASSFGGPLAKNIQYF.